This TCR beta chain was sequenced for a study of T cells in Graves' hyperthyroidism and ophthalmopathy. Turning to the study itself: Blood from the periphery was taken at initial diagnosis, before any treatment.

With a duration under 2 months, the hyperthyroidism was newly diagnosed in patients aged 18 to 65. There were TCR beta CDR3 regions amplified from RNA transcripts. An initial round of RT-PCR targeting the TCR CDR3 relied on the HTBI primer set. TCRdb re-called the multiplex PCR reads through MiXCR, storing one row per CDR3 protein. The repertoire holds about 700,000 distinct CDR3 sequences, with 14% as singletons. Ten or more counts support this clonotype. Its matching antigen is unknown. Study results and caveats: Also found in blood were most expanded thyroid clonotypes above 0.001.

Germline V gives CDR1 KGHSH, CDR2 LQKENI. J gave up 5 bases and V 4 bases, and 6 bases lay outside the gene matches. CDR3 size: 15 residues. What was sequenced was blood. The rearrangement uses TRBV18 and TRBJ1-4, with 8 bases identical to TRBD1. This sequence was found in a woman aged 18-29 years with Graves' hyperthyroidism. The CDR3 loop reads CASSLNRDRNEKLFF. CDR3 bases: TGTGCCAGCTCACTAAACCGGGACAGGAATGAAAAACTGTTTTTT.